These 18 T cell receptor beta chains were sequenced from one sample in a study of control samples from healthy donors and cancer patients. The repertoire was sequenced with immunoSEQ multiplex PCR; TCRdb's copy has only in-frame clones and lacks some. The repertoire holds about 130,000 clones, with approximately 94% as singletons. Sequenced material: PBMCs. These receptors were obtained from a man aged 50-60 years with head and neck cancer.

The chain couples TRBV5-1 to TRBJ2-1, with TRBD1 matching over 9 bases. The CDR3 consists of 16 residues. CDR1 is SGHRS and CDR2 is YFSETQ in the germline V gene. Germline trimming cut 2 bases from V and 6 bases from J; bases unmatched to any gene: 9. The CDR3 protein is CASSLRQQGAGNEQFF. CDR3 DNA sequence: TGCGCCAGCAGCTTAAGGCAACAGGGGGCCGGCAATGAGCAGTTCTTC.

The V call is TRBV6-5, the J call TRBJ2-5, with D unresolved. CDR1 and CDR2 from the germline V gene are MNHEY and SVGAGI. Trimming removed 4 bases at V and 9 bases at J, with 15 bases between. The CDR3 sequence is 13 residues long. CDR3 region: CASSWNKLRSQYF. The CDR3, as DNA: TGTGCCAGCAGTTGGAACAAATTAAGGTCCCAGTACTTC.

The chain links TRBV4-1 to TRBJ2-7, with D perhaps being TRBD1 or TRBD2 (5 bases each). V dropped 4 bases and J dropped 2 bases, with 9 bases sitting between them. Germline loops: CDR1 MGHRA, CDR2 YSYEKL. The CDR3 contains 13 residues. CDR3 region: CASSPGTTYEQYF. CDR3 coding DNA: TGCGCCAGCAGCCCCGGGACGACCTACGAGCAGTACTTC.

This clone is a singleton in its sample. The chain combines TRBV19 with TRBJ2-3; perhaps TRBD2 as D (5 bases). Germline V gives CDR1 LNHDA, CDR2 SQIVND (reference sequence). The CDR3 loop spans 12 amino acids. V was trimmed by 6 bases and J by 6 bases, leaving 10 bases between them. The CDR3 nucleotides are TGTGCCAGTAGCGCGGGTACGGATACGCAGTATTTT. Its protein is CASSAGTDTQYF.

CDR3 coding DNA: TGTGCCAGCAGTGTTAGACAGGCGGCTAGTTCACCCCTCCACTTT. Translating it yields CASSVRQAASSPLHF. The chain has TRBV2 and TRBJ1-6, with D maybe TRBD1 (6 bases). Per germline, CDR1 SNHLY and CDR2 FYNNEI. The CDR3 extends over 15 amino acids. V lost 4 bases and J 9 bases, leaving 16 bases between the germline ends.

V and J are TRBV5-1 and TRBJ1-2, with no clear D. Looked up from germline, CDR1 is SGHRS and CDR2 is YFSETQ. Trimming took off 1 base at V and 3 bases at J, with 7 bases between the two ends. The CDR3 spans 13 residues. CDR3 loop: CASSLTVDYGYTF. The CDR3 bases are TGCGCCAGCAGCTTGACAGTCGACTATGGCTACACCTTC.

The CDR3 here is CASSPTGLYEQYF. The CDR3 DNA follows: TGTGCCAGCAGCCCGACAGGTCTCTACGAGCAGTACTTC. This rearrangement joins TRBV7-9 to TRBJ2-7; a weak D match, TRBD1 (6 bases). The CDR3 is 13 amino acids. V was cut by 5 bases and J by 3 bases, with 11 bases left in between. CDR1 is SEHNR and CDR2 is FQNEAQ in the germline V gene (reference sequence). The complete variable domain, with remaining parts taken from reference TRBV7-9 and TRBJ2-7, reads DTGVSQNPRHKITKRGQNVTFRCDPISEHNRLYWYRQTLGQGPEFLTYFQNEAQLEKSRLLSDRFSAERPKGSFSTLEIQRTEQGDSAMYLCASSPTGLYEQYFGPGTRLTVT.

J is TRBJ1-2 and V is TRBV5-6, with TRBD1 matching over 10 bases. After removal of 3 bases from V and 7 bases from J, the junction contained 0 bases not matched to a gene. The length of the CDR3 is 12 residues. Looked up from germline, CDR1 is SGHDT and CDR2 is YYEEEE. CDR3: CASSWTGGGYTF. In DNA, the CDR3 is TGTGCCAGCAGCTGGACAGGGGGTGGCTACACCTTC.

V is TRBV7-2 and J is TRBJ2-2; 13 positions match TRBD2. Trimming took 5 bases from V and 4 from J; bases not matched to a gene: 4. The length of the CDR3 is 16 residues. Germline lookup yields CDR1 SGHTA and CDR2 FQGNSA. CDR3: CASSLLAGGPTGELFF. For the CDR3, the DNA is TGTGCCAGCAGCCTACTAGCGGGGGGGCCCACCGGGGAGCTGTTTTTT. The variable domain in full, with the rest retrieved from reference TRBV7-2 and TRBJ2-2, is GAGVSQSPSNKVTEKGKDVELRCDPISGHTALYWYRQSLGQGLEFLIYFQGNSAPDKSGLPSDRFSAERTGGSVSTLTIQRTQQEDSAVYLCASSLLAGGPTGELFFGEGSRLTVL.

The gene calls are TRBV7-9 and TRBJ2-2, with D possibly matching TRBD1 (5 bases). Trimming shortened V by 1 base and J by 6 bases, and 6 bases separated the two germline ends. The germline CDR1 and CDR2 sequences are SEHNR and FQNEAQ (reference sequence). The CDR3 has 13 amino acids. The DNA of the CDR3 is TGTGCCAGCAGCTTAGTGGGGCCCGGGGAGCTGTTTTTT. Its protein product is CASSLVGPGELFF.

The genes are TRBV5-1 and TRBJ2-5; D uncertain. V dropped 0 bases and J dropped 3 bases, with 6 bases sitting between them. Germline CDR1 reads SGHRS; CDR2 reads YFSETQ. The CDR3 covers 13 residues. CDR3 sequence reads: CASSLAVEETQYF. In DNA, the CDR3 is TGCGCCAGCAGCTTGGCGGTAGAAGAGACCCAGTACTTC.

This chain joins TRBV28 and TRBJ2-2; 7 nucleotides line up with TRBD1. The germline V gene has CDR1 MDHEN and CDR2 SYDVKM. Unmatched junction bases numbered 7, after V lost 7 bases and J lost 5 bases. The length of the CDR3 is 14 residues. CDR3 coding DNA: TGTGCCAGCAAAGGGGGCGGTTTAACCGGGGAGCTGTTTTTT. Residues: CASKGGGLTGELFF. The entire variable domain, with the rest obtained from reference TRBV28 and TRBJ2-2, is as follows: DVKVTQSSRYLVKRTGEKVFLECVQDMDHENMFWYRQDPGLGLRLIYFSYDVKMKEKGDIPEGYSVSREKKERFSLILESASTNQTSMYLCASKGGGLTGELFFGEGSRLTVL.

The chain links TRBV30 to TRBJ2-7, with 14 bases identical to TRBD2. The junction had 4 bases not matched to a gene; V was cut back by 4 bases and J by 2 bases. This CDR3 region has 15 residues. Germline values: CDR1 GTSNPN, CDR2 SVGIG (reference sequence). Written as DNA, the CDR3 is TGTGCCTGGACCGGGACTAGCGGGGGTACCTACGAGCAGTACTTC. This translates into CAWTGTSGGTYEQYF.

The chain combines TRBV6-5 with TRBJ2-7; D possibly corresponds to TRBD2 (5 bases). V was cut by 2 bases and J by 6 bases, with 20 bases left in between. The V gene's germline CDR1 is MNHEY and CDR2 SVGAGI. The CDR3 runs 16 residues. The CDR3 nucleotides are TGTGCCAGCAGTTACCTTTTCACGGGAAAGGGCTCCGAGCAGTACTTC. Encoded protein: CASSYLFTGKGSEQYF.

The chain is built from TRBV14 and TRBJ2-1; 13 nucleotides line up with TRBD2. Germline CDR1 is SGHDN and CDR2 is FVKESK. The V gene end was trimmed by 2 bases and the J gene end by 9 bases; junction bases not matched to a gene: 7. The CDR3 contains 16 residues. The CDR3 DNA sequence: TGTGCCAGCAGCCAACAACTAGCGGGGGGGCGGAGTGAGCAGTTCTTC. Translating gives CASSQQLAGGRSEQFF.

This chain joins TRBV9 and TRBJ1-2; weak D call: TRBD1 (6 bases). The CDR3 has 12 amino acids. Per the germline V gene, CDR1 is SGDLS and CDR2 is YYNGEE. V dropped 3 bases and J dropped 4 bases, with 7 bases sitting between them. The CDR3 DNA follows: TGTGCCAGCAGCGGACAGGTCTATGGCTACACCTTC. It specifies CASSGQVYGYTF.

The CDR3 protein is CASSKGGGANEQFF. The CDR3 nucleotides read TGTGCCAGCAGCAAGGGCGGGGGGGCCAATGAGCAGTTCTTC. The chain is built from TRBV5-4 and TRBJ2-1; 9 positions agree with TRBD2. V trimming: 4 bases; J trimming: 6 bases; junction bases outside the gene matches: 5. CDR3 length: 14 amino acids. In germline, CDR1 is SGHNT, CDR2 YYREEE (reference sequence).

V is TRBV7-2 and J is TRBJ2-7; D remains unclear. Germline V gene data show CDR1 as SGHTA and CDR2 as FQGNSA. The CDR3 covers 12 residues. V was clipped by 1 base and J by 6 bases, with 7 bases between them. CDR3 DNA: TGTGCCAGCAGCTTAGATGGGCGCGAGCAGTACTTC. Residues: CASSLDGREQYF.